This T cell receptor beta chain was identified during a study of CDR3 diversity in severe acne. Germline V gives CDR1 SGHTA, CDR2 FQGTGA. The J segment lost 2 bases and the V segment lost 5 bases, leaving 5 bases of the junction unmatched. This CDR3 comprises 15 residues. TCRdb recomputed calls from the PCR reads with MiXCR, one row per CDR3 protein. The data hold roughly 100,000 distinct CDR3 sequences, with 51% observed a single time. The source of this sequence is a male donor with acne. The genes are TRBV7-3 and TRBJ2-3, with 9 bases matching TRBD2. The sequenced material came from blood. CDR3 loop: CASSLGLASTDTQYF. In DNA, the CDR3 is TGTGCCAGCAGCCTGGGACTAGCATCCACAGATACGCAGTATTTT. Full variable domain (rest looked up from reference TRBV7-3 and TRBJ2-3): GAGVSQTPSNKVTEKGKYVELRCDPISGHTALYWYRQSLGQGPEFLIYFQGTGAADDSGLPNDRFFAVRPEGSVSTLKIQRTERGDSAVYLCASSLGLASTDTQYFGPGTRLTVL.